The rows below give T cell receptor beta chains drawn from one sample of a study of CD8 T cells in Susac syndrome. TCRdb reprocessed the immunoSEQ multiplex PCR reads via MiXCR and lists one record per CDR3 protein. The table includes tens of thousands of distinct CDR3 sequences, 85% to 95% detected once. The specimen was CD4+ T cells from PBMCs. The receptors were gathered from a human donor with Susac syndrome. Each CDR3 is given with its conserved first and last residue.

>15|TRBV7-2|TRBJ2-5
CASSLSGGAEETQYF
>12|TRBV2|TRBJ2-1
CASSDWGNEQFF
>13|TRBV29-1|TRBJ2-7
CSVGKVEAYEQYF
>15|TRBV30|TRBJ2-2
CAWSKGRVDTGELFF
>12|TRBV10-3|TRBJ2-2
CAITRSPGELFF
>15|TRBV20-1|TRBJ2-7
CSARMAGSSSYEQYF
>17|TRBV5-1|TRBJ2-7
CASSLGLLAESSYEQYF
>12|TRBV30|TRBJ1-2
CAWSLGDYGYTF
>12|TRBV29-1|TRBJ2-3
CSVGQGGDTQYF
>15|TRBV20-1|TRBJ1-5
CSARDRAGSNQPQHF
>15|TRBV20-1|TRBJ2-7
CSASYPSGGDYEQYF
>12|TRBV30|TRBJ1-1
CAWNGMNTEAFF
>11|TRBV3-1|TRBJ1-2
CASSLENGYTF
>13|TRBV7-9|TRBJ2-1
CASSSGNYDEQFF
>14|TRBV7-9|TRBJ1-4
CASSGGREAEKLFF
>16|TRBV5-1|TRBJ2-7
CASSLTTSGNAYEQYF
>17|TRBV4-1|TRBJ2-5
CASSQGPLAGRQETQYF
>12|TRBV12-3/TRBV12-4|TRBJ2-2
CASSPQPGELFF
>12|TRBV15|TRBJ1-6
CATSRHNSPLHF
>15|TRBV14|TRBJ2-5
CASSQVAGGAGTQYF
>13|TRBV5-6|TRBJ1-1
CASSLVHTSEAFF
>13|TRBV30|TRBJ1-2
CAWSVSGFYGYTF
>12|TRBV20-1|TRBJ1-1
CSASWGVTEAFF
>17|TRBV30|TRBJ1-6
CAWSVPAPTLLDSPLHF
>15|TRBV20-1|TRBJ2-5
CSASPPAGGQETQYF
>12|TRBV19|TRBJ2-7
CASSTSGYEQYF
>13|TRBV4-3|TRBJ1-5
CASSQGTDQPQHF
>16|TRBV9|TRBJ2-1
CASSVVRGGSYNEQFF
>15|TRBV28|TRBJ2-7
CASSFFGTDTYEQYF
>13|TRBV3-1|TRBJ1-1
CASSPPGNTEAFF
>12|TRBV30|TRBJ2-7
CAWSAVNYEQYF
>17|TRBV3-1|TRBJ2-7
CASSLGTSGGRYYEQYF
>15|TRBV5-4|TRBJ2-5
CASSLVRQGGETQYF
>16|TRBV4-3|TRBJ2-3
CASSPADRPEIDTQYF
>14|TRBV9|TRBJ2-7
CASSVEGTGIEQYF
>10|TRBV30|TRBJ2-7
CAWEGNEQYF
>15|TRBV6-1|TRBJ1-1
CASMKTGTMNTEAFF
>11|TRBV5-6|TRBJ2-7
CASSLGEKQYF
>16|TRBV14|TRBJ2-5
CASSQRLAGGQETQYF
>13|TRBV27|TRBJ2-1
CASRLAGTNEQFF
>15|TRBV24-1|TRBJ1-1
CATSDPGTGNTEAFF
>15|TRBV15|TRBJ1-1
CATSRDSRGNTEAFF
>15|TRBV4-3|TRBJ2-5
CASSRKIRGLETQYF
>11|TRBV20-1|TRBJ1-1
CSATGRHEAFF
>12|TRBV2|TRBJ2-4
CASSVDRGIQYF
>16|TRBV20-1|TRBJ1-5
CSARGPGGIGNQPQHF